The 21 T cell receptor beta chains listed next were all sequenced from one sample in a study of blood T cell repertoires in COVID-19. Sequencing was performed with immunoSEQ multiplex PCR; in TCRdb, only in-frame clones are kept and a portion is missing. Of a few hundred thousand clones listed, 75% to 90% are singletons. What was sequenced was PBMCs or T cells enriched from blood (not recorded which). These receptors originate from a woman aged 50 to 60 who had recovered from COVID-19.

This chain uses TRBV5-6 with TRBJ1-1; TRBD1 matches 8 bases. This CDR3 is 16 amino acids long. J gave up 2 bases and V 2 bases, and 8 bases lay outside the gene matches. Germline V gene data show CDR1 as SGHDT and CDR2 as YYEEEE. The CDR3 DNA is TGTGCCAGCAGCTTAGTGAGGGACAGGATAAACACTGAAGCTTTCTTT. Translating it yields CASSLVRDRINTEAFF.

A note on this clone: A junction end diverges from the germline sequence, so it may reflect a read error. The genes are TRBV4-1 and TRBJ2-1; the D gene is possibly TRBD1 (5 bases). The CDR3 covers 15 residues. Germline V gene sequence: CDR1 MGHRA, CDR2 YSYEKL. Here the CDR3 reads CASTQSGAAYNEQFF. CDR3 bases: TGCGCCAGCACCCAAAGTGGGGCCGCCTACAATGAGCAGTTCTTC.

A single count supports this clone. The CDR3 DNA sequence: TGTGCCAGCAGCCACAGGGAAGTTAATAGTAAGTACACTGAAGCTTTCTTT. Its protein product is CASSHREVNSKYTEAFF. The chain is built from TRBV7-9 and TRBJ1-1; a weak D match, TRBD1 (6 bases). Germline CDR1 and CDR2: SEHNR and FQNEAQ (reference sequence). This CDR3 is built from 17 residues. V lost 5 bases and J lost 3, with 22 bases in between.

The CDR3 here is CASSLGAGSYEQYF. The CDR3 DNA follows: TGCGCCAGCAGCTTAGGGGCGGGAAGCTACGAGCAGTACTTC. This rearrangement joins TRBV5-1 to TRBJ2-7, with a weak D call TRBD2 (6 bases). Trimming took off 2 bases at V and 3 bases at J, with 12 bases between the two ends. Germline V gene sequence: CDR1 SGHRS, CDR2 YFSETQ. The CDR3 runs to 14 residues.

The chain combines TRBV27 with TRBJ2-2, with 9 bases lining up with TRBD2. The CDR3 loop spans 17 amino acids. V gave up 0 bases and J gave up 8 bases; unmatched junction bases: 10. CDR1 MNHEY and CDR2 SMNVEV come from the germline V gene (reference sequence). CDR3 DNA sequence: TGTGCCAGCAGTTTATCCCCCGTAGCGGGAGTAGAAGGGGAGCTGTTTTTT. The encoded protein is CASSLSPVAGVEGELFF.

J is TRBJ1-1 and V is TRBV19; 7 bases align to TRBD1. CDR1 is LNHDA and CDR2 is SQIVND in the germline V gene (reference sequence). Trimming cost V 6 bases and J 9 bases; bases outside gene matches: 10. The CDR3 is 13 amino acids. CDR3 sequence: CASRQRTGTQAFF. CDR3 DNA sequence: TGTGCCAGTAGACAACGGACAGGAACTCAAGCTTTCTTT.

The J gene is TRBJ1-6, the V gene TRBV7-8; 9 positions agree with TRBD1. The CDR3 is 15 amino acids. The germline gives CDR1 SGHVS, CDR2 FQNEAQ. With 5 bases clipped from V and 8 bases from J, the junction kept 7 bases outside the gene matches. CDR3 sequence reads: CASSPATGGYSPLHF. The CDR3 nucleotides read TGTGCCAGCAGCCCTGCGACAGGGGGTTATTCACCCCTCCACTTT.

As DNA, the CDR3 is TGTGCCATCTCTCCCCTTGTAAATACAGGGGACGGCTACACCTTC. Protein product: CAISPLVNTGDGYTF. The J gene is TRBJ1-2, the V gene TRBV10-3; 7 nucleotides agree with TRBD1. This CDR3 comprises 15 residues. The V gene's germline CDR1 is ENHRY and CDR2 SYGVKD. After removal of 8 bases from V and 8 bases from J, the junction contained 17 bases not matched to a gene.

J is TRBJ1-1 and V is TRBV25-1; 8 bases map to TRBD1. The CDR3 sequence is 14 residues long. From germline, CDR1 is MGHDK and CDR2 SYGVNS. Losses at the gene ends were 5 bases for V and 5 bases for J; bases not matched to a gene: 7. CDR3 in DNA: TGTGCCAGCAGTCCTTCCACAGGGGGGACTGAAGCTTTCTTT. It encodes CASSPSTGGTEAFF.

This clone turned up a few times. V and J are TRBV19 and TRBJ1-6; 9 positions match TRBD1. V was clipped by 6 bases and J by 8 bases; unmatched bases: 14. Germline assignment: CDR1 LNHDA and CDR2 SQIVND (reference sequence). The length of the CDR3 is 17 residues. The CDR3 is CASRTDGTGIEDSPLHF. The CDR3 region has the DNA TGTGCCAGTAGGACCGACGGGACAGGGATTGAGGATTCACCCCTCCACTTT.

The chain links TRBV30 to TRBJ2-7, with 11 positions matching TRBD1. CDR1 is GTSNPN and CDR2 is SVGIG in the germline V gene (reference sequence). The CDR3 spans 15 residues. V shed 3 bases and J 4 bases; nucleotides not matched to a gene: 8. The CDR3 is CAWSWAGQGDYEQYF. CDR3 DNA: TGTGCCTGGAGCTGGGCGGGACAGGGGGATTACGAGCAGTACTTC. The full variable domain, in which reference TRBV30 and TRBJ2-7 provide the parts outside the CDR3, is SQTIHQWPATLVQPVGSPLSLECTVEGTSNPNLYWYRQAAGRGLQLLFYSVGIGQISSEVPQNLSASRPQDRQFILSSKKLLLSDSGFYLCAWSWAGQGDYEQYFGPGTRLTVT.

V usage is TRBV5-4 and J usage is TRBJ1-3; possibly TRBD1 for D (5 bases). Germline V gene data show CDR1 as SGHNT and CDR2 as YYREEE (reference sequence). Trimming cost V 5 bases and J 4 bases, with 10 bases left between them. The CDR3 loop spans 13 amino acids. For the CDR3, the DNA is TGTGCCAGCAGTTATCAGGGCGGAAACACCATATATTTT. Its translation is CASSYQGGNTIYF.

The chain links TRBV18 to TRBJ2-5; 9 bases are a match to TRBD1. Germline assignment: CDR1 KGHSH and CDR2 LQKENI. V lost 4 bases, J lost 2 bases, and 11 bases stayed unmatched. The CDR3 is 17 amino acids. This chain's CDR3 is CASSQTQGAVGQETQYF. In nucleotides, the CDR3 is TGTGCCAGCTCACAAACACAGGGGGCGGTCGGTCAAGAGACCCAGTACTTC.

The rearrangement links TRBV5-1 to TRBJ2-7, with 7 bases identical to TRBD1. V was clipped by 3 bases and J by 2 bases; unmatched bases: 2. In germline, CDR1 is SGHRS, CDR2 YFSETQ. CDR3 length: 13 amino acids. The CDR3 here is CASSYGQAYEQYF. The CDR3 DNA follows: TGCGCCAGCAGCTACGGACAGGCCTACGAGCAGTACTTC. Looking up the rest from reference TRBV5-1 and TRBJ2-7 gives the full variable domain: KAGVTQTPRYLIKTRGQQVTLSCSPISGHRSVSWYQQTPGQGLQFLFEYFSETQRNKGNFPGRFSGRQFSNSRSEMNVSTLELGDSALYLCASSYGQAYEQYFGPGTRLTVT.

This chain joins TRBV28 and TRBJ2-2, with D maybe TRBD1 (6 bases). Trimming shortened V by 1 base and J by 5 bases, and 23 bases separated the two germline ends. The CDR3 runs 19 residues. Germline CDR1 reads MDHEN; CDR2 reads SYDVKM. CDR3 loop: CASSLFVGDTGMRTGELFF. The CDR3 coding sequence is TGTGCCAGCAGTTTATTTGTTGGGGACACAGGAATGAGGACCGGGGAGCTGTTTTTT.

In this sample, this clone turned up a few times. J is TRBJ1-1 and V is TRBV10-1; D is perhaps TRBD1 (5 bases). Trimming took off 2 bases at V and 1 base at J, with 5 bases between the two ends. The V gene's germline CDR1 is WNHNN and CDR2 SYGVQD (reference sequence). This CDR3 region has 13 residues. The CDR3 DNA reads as TGCGCCAGCAGTGAGCAGGGGAACACTGAAGCTTTCTTT. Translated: CASSEQGNTEAFF.

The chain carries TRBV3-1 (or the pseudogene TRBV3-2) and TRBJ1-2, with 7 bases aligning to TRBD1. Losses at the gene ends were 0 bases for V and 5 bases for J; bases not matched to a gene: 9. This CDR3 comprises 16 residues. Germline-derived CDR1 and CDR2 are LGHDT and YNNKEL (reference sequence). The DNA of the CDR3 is TGTGCCAGCAGCCAAGATCTTGCCGGGACAGCATATGGCTACACCTTC. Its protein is CASSQDLAGTAYGYTF.

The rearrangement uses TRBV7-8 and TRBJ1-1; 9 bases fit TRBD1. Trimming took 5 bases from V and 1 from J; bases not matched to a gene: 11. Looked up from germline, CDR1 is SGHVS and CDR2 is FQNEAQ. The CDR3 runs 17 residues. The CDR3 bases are TGTGCCAGCAGCCGCCCCGGGACAGGGCTGACGAACACTGAAGCTTTCTTT. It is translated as CASSRPGTGLTNTEAFF.

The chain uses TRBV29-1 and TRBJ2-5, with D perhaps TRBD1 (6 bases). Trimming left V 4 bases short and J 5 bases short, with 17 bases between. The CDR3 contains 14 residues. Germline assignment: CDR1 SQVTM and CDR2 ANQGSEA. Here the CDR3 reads CSVGTAGVGETQYF. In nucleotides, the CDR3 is TGCAGCGTTGGGACGGCAGGGGTGGGGGAGACCCAGTACTTC.

The CDR3 nucleotides read TGTGCCAGCAGTTTCCCGGCCGGAGACAATCAGCCCCAGCATTTT. This translates into CASSFPAGDNQPQHF. The rearrangement joins TRBV28 to TRBJ1-5; D unclear. The CDR3 is 15 residues long. Per germline, CDR1 MDHEN and CDR2 SYDVKM. V shed 3 bases and J shed 3 bases, with 12 bases lying between them.

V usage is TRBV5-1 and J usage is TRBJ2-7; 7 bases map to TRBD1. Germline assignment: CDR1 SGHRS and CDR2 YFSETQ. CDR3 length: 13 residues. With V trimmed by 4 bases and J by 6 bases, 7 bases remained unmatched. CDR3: CASSTTRQGEQYF. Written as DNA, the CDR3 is TGCGCCAGCAGCACTACCAGACAGGGCGAGCAGTACTTC.